Listed below are T cell receptor beta chains from one sample, sequenced in a study of regulatory T cells in long-lasting Graves disease. Each CDR3 protein gets one entry after TCRdb re-called the multiplex PCR reads with MiXCR. The table shows 600,000 to 850,000 distinct CDR3 sequences, with around 30% occurring only once. The source material was peripheral blood mononuclear cells (PBMCs), sampled when the disease was refractory, from a patient treated with antithyroid drugs. The receptors come from a female donor with Graves disease. Both conserved end residues are part of each CDR3.

CASKFIPGWQYEQFF	TRBJ2-1	TRBV6-1
CASLGLPKTEAFF	TRBJ1-1	TRBV25-1
CATSRDGTGPEQYF	TRBJ2-7	TRBV15
CASSINRSGTKKRVGAFF	TRBJ1-1	TRBV19
CASSVDTGGDIQYF	TRBJ2-4	TRBV9
CASSEDRGHGYTF	TRBJ1-2	TRBV2
CASSVEAGGPRGYTF	TRBJ1-2	TRBV9
CASSPLAGVGYEQYF	TRBJ2-7	TRBV18
CAISDALAGMQFF	TRBJ2-1	TRBV10-3
CASSQDPAANYGYTF	TRBJ1-2	TRBV3-1
CASGLVIFGEETQYF	TRBJ2-5	TRBV12-5
CASSLLSGQLNQPQHF	TRBJ1-5	TRBV28
CASSSRDASSYEQYF	TRBJ2-7	TRBV12-3/TRBV12-4
CASSSTRETQYF	TRBJ2-5	TRBV18
CSAREGGTSEKLFF	TRBJ1-4	TRBV20-1
CASSSLGPSYGYTF	TRBJ1-2	TRBV7-9
CASSSERVYEQYF	TRBJ2-7	TRBV6-2/TRBV6-3
CASSPRPQRGYGYTF	TRBJ1-2	TRBV18
CASSLDGRGTGELFF	TRBJ2-2	TRBV7-2
CASRAGTGHEKLFF	TRBJ1-4	TRBV10-2
CAWSPGGNTGELFF	TRBJ2-2	TRBV30
CASSHGVFGANVLTF	TRBJ2-6	TRBV11-2
CASSEEASGRGTQYF	TRBJ2-5	TRBV6-1
CASSLAGRGLFYEQYF	TRBJ2-7	TRBV5-5
CSARDARAPEAFF	TRBJ1-1	TRBV20-1
CASSPRGLAGGQETQYF	TRBJ2-5	TRBV12-3/TRBV12-4
CASSEYPDQPQHF	TRBJ1-5	TRBV25-1
CASSPDRGEGYTF	TRBJ1-2	TRBV5-1
CASSFSGTAASYEQYF	TRBJ2-7	TRBV7-2
CAWSVPDLGNYGYTF	TRBJ1-2	TRBV30
CASSLLPANTGELFF	TRBJ2-2	TRBV7-3
CASNHKTYEQYF	TRBJ2-7	TRBV3-1
CASSLPRLAGANYEQYF	TRBJ2-7	TRBV2
CASRYGQTYEQYF	TRBJ2-7	TRBV12-3/TRBV12-4
CASSVDLGPEAFF	TRBJ1-1	TRBV19
CSARIGWTGAGGNYGYTF	TRBJ1-2	TRBV20-1
CAISLNPSATNEKLFF	TRBJ1-4	TRBV10-3